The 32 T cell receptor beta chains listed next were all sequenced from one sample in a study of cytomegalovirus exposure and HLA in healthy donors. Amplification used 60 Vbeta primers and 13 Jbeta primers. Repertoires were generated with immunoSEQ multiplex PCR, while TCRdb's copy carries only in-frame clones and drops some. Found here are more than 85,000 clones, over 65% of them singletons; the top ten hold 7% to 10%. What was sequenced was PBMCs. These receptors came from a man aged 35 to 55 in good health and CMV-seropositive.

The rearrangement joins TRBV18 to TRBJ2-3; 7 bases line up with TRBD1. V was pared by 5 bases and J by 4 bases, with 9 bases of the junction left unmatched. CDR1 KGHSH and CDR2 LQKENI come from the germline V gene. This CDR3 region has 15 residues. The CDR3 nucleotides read TGTGCCAGCTCAGAAGACAGGGTCGAATCAGATACGCAGTATTTT. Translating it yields CASSEDRVESDTQYF.

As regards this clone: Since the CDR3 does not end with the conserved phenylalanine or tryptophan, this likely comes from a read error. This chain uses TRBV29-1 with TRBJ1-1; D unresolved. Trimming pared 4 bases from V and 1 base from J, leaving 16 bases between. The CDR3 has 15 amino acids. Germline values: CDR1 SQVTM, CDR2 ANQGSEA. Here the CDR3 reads CSVGRNAGRNTEAFL. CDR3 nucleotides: TGCAGCGTTGGGAGGAACGCCGGGAGGAACACTGAAGCTTTCCTT.

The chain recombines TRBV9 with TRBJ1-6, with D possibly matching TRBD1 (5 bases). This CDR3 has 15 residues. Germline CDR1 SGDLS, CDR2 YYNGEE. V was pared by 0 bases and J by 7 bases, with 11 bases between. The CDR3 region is CASSVAGTHNSPLHF. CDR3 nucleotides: TGTGCCAGCAGCGTAGCGGGGACTCACAATTCACCCCTCCACTTT.

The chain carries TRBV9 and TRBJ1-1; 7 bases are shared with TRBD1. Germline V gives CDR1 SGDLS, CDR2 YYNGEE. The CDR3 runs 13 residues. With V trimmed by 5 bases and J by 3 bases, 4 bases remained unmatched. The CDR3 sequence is CASSSTGYTEAFF. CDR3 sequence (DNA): TGTGCCAGCAGTTCGACAGGGTACACTGAAGCTTTCTTT.

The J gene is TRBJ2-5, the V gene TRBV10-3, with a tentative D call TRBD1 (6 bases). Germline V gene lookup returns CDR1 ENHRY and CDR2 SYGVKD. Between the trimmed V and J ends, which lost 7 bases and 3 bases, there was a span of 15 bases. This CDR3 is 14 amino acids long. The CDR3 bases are TGTGCCATCAAAGTGGACAGATCAGAAGAGACCCAGTACTTC. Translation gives CAIKVDRSEETQYF.

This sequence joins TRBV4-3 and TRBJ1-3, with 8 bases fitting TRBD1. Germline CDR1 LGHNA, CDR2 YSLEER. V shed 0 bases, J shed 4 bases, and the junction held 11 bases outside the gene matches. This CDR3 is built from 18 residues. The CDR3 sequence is CASSQDRPPTGAGNTIYF. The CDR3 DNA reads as TGCGCCAGCAGCCAAGATCGCCCCCCGACAGGGGCGGGAAACACCATATATTTT.

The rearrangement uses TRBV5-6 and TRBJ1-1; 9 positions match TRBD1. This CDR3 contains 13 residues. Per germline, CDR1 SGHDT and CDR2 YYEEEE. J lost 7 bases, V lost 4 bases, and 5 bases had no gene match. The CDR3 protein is CASSPGTGREAFF. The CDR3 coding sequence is TGTGCCAGCAGCCCCGGGACAGGGCGTGAAGCTTTCTTT.

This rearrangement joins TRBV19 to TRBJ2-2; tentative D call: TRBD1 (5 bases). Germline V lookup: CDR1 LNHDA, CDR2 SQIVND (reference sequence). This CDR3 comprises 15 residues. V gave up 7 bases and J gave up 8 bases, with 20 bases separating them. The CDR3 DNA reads TGTGCCAGTACCTTGGGTAGGGGATACGCAGGGGAGCTGTTTTTT. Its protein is CASTLGRGYAGELFF.

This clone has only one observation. The CDR3 spells CACLGGGGYNYGYTF. The CDR3 DNA reads TGTGCTTGCCTAGGCGGGGGGGGTTATAACTATGGCTACACCTTC. The chain employs TRBV28 and TRBJ1-2; the D gene is possibly TRBD1 (5 bases). CDR3 length: 15 amino acids. Per the germline V gene, CDR1 is MDHEN and CDR2 is SYDVKM.

CDR3 protein: CASRGGSAGGAEGTGELFF. CDR3 nucleotide sequence: TGTGCCAGCAGGGGGGGTTCAGCGGGAGGAGCAGAGGGTACCGGGGAGCTGTTTTTT. V is TRBV27 and J is TRBJ2-2; 9 positions match TRBD2. The CDR3 extends over 19 amino acids. V shed 6 bases, J shed 5 bases, and the junction held 19 bases outside the gene matches. CDR1 is MNHEY and CDR2 is SMNVEV in the germline V gene (reference sequence).

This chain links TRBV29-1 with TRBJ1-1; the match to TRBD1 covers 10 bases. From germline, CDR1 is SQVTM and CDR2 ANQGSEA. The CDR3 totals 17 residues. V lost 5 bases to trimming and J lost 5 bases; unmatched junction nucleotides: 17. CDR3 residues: CSVRGGYRQGARTEAFF. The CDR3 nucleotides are TGCAGCGTTCGAGGGGGTTACCGACAGGGGGCGAGAACTGAAGCTTTCTTT.

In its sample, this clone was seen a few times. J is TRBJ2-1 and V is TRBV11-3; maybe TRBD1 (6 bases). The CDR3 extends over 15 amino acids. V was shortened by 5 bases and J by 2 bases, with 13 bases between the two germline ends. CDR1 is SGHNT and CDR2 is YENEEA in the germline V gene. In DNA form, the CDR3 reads TGTGCCAGCAGCACTCGACAGGTAGCCTACAATGAGCAGTTCTTC. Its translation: CASSTRQVAYNEQFF.

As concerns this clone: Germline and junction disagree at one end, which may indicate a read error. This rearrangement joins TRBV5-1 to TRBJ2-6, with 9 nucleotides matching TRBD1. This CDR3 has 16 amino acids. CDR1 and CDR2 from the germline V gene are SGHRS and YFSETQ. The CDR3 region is CASSSQGAGGANGLTF. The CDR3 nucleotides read TGCGCCAGCAGCTCACAGGGGGCTGGAGGGGCCAACGGCCTGACTTTC.

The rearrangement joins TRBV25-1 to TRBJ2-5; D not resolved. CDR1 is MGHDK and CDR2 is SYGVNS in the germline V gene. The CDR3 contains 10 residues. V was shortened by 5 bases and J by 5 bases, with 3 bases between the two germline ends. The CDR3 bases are TGTGCCAGCAGTCGGGAGACCCAGTACTTC. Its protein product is CASSRETQYF.

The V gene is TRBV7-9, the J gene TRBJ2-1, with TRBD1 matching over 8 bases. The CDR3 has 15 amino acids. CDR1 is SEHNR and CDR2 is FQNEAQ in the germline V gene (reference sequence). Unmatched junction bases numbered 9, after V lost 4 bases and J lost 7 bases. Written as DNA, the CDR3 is TGTGCCAGCAGCTCTTATCAGGGGGCCCAAAATGAGCAGTTCTTC. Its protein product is CASSSYQGAQNEQFF.

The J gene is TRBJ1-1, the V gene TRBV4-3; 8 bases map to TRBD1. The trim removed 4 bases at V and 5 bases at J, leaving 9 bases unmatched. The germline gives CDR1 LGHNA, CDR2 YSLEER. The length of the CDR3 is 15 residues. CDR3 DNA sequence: TGCGCCAGCAGCCGCACTAGACAGGGGAGAACTGAAGCTTTCTTT. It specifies CASSRTRQGRTEAFF.

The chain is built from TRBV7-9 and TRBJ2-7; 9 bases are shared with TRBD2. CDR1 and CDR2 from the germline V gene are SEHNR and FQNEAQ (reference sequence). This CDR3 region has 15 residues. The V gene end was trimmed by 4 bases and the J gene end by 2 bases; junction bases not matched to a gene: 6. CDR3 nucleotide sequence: TGTGCCAGCAGCTCCGGGGAGCGGGGGGCCTACGAGCAGTACTTC. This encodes CASSSGERGAYEQYF.

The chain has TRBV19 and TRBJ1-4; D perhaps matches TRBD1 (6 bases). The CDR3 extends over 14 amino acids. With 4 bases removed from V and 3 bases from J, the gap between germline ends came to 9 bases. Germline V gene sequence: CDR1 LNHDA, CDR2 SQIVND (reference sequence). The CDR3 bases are TGTGCCAGTAGTAACGACAGGCCTAATGAAAAACTGTTTTTT. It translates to CASSNDRPNEKLFF.

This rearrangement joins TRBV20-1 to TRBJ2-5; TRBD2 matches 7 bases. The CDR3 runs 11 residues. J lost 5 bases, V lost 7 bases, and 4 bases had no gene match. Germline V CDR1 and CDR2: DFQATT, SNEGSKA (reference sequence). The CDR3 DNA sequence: TGCAGTGTTGCGGGAGTCGAGACCCAGTACTTC. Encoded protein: CSVAGVETQYF.

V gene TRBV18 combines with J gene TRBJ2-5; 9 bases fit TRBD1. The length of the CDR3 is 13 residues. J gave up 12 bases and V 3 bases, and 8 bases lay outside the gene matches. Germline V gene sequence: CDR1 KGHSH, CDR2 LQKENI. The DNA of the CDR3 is TGTGCCAGCTCACCTGCCCGGGACAGGGATAAGTACTTC. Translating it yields CASSPARDRDKYF.

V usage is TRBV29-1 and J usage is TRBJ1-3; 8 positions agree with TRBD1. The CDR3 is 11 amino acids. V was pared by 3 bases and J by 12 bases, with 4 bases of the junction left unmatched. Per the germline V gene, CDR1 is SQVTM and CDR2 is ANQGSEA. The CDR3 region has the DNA TGCAGCGTTGAGGACAGGGCAAACATATATTTT. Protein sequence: CSVEDRANIYF.

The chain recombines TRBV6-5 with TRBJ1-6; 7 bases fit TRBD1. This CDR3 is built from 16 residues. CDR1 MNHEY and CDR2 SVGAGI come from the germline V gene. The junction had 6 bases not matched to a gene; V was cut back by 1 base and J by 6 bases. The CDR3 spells CASSYYPGQTNSPLHF. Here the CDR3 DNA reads TGTGCCAGCAGTTACTACCCGGGACAGACTAATTCACCCCTCCACTTT.

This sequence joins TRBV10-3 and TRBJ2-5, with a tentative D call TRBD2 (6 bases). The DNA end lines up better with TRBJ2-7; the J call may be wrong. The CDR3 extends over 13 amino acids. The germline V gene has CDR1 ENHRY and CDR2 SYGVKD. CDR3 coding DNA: TGTGCCATCAGTAAGGAGGGCCCCTACGAGCAGTACTTC. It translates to CAISKEGPYEQYF.

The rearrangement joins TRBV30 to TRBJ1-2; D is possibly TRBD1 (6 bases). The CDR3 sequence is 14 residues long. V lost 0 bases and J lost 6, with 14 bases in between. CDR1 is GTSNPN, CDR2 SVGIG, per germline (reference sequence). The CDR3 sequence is CAWSVIRGAHGYTF. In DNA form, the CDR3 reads TGTGCCTGGAGTGTAATCCGGGGGGCCCATGGCTACACCTTC.

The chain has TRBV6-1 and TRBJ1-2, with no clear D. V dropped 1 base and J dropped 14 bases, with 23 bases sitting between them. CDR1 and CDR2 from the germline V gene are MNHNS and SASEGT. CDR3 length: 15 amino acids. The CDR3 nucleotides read TGTGCCAGCAGTGAAGAGACACGCAATTCCTTCGTCTGGACCTTC. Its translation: CASSEETRNSFVWTF.

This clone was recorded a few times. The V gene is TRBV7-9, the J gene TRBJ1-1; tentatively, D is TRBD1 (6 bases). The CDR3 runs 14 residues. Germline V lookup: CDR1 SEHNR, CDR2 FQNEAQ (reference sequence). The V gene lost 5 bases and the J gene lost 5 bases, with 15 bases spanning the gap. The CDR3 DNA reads TGTGCCAGCAGCCTCCGGGGAGGGGGAACTGAAGCTTTCTTT. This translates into CASSLRGGGTEAFF.

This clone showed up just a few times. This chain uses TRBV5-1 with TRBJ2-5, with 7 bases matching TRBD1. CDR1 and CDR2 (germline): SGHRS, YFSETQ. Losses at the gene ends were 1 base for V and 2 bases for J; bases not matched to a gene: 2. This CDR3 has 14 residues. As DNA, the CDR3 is TGCGCCAGCAGCTTGAGGGGACAGCAAGAGACCCAGTACTTC. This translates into CASSLRGQQETQYF.

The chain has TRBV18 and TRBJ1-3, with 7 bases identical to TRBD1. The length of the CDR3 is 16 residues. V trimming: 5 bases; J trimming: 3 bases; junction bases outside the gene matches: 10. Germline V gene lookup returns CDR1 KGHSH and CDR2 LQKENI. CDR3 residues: CASSSQGQGDGNTIYF. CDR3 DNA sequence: TGTGCCAGCTCATCCCAGGGCCAGGGGGATGGAAACACCATATATTTT.

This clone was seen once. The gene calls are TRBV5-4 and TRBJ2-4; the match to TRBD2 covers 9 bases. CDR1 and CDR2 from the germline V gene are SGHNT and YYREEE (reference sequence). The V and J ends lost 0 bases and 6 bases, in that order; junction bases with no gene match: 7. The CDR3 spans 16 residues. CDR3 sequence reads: CASSLGSGGPRNIQYF. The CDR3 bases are TGTGCCAGCAGCTTGGGGAGCGGGGGGCCAAGAAACATTCAGTACTTC.

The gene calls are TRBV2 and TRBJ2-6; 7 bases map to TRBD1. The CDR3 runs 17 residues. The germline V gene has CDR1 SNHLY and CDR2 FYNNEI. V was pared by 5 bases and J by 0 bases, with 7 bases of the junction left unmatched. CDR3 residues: CASSLGGGGSGANVLTF. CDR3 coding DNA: TGTGCCAGCAGTCTAGGGGGCGGAGGCTCTGGGGCCAACGTCCTGACTTTC.

Written as DNA, the CDR3 is TGTGCCAGCAGTCCCCGGACAGGGATGAACACTGAAGCTTTCTTT. As protein: CASSPRTGMNTEAFF. The V and J genes are TRBV6-1 and TRBJ1-1; 8 bases fit TRBD1. CDR1 is MNHNS, CDR2 SASEGT, per germline. CDR3 length: 15 amino acids. J gave up 0 bases and V 5 bases, and 5 bases lay outside the gene matches.

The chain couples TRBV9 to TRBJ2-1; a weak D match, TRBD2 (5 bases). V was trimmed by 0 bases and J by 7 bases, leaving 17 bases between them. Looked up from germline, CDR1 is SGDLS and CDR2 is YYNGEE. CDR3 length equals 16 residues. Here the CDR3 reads CASSVDPSSRGNEQFF. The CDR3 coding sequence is TGTGCCAGCAGCGTAGACCCGTCAAGTCGGGGTAATGAGCAGTTCTTC.